This entry lists 16 T cell receptor beta chains sequenced from one sample in a study of spatial heterogeneity in lung cancer. TCRdb itself ran the 5' RACE reads through MiXCR, one entry per CDR3 protein. The profile shows over 14,000 distinct CDR3 sequences, just under 8% of them singletons. Time point: sample taken at primary tumor resection. Without sorting, whole RNA was sequenced from tumor, nontumor lung or frozen PBMC. The sample here was PBMCs, taken at surgery. The receptors were sampled from a female donor with early-stage non-small cell lung cancer.

This clonotype was seen ten or more times. CDR3 residues: CASSFRDRARDYGYTF. The DNA of the CDR3 is TGTGCCAGTTCCTTCCGGGACAGGGCGAGGGACTATGGCTACACCTTC. This sequence joins TRBV19 and TRBJ1-2, with 9 positions matching TRBD1. Losses at the gene ends were 8 bases for V and 3 bases for J; bases not matched to a gene: 13. Germline CDR1 reads LNHDA; CDR2 reads SQIVND (reference sequence). The length of the CDR3 is 16 residues. Combining the CDR3 with reference TRBV19 and TRBJ1-2 gives the whole variable domain DGGITQSPKYLFRKEGQNVTLSCEQNLNHDAMYWYRQDPGQGLRLIYYSQIVNDFQKGDIAEGYSVSREKKESFPLTVTSAQKNPTAFYLCASSFRDRARDYGYTFGSGTRLTVV.

At least ten counts were recorded for this clonotype. The J gene is TRBJ1-6, the V gene TRBV7-6; a possible D gene is TRBD1 (5 bases). Trimming shortened V by 1 base and J by 6 bases, and 22 bases separated the two germline ends. Per germline, CDR1 SGHVS and CDR2 FNYEAQ. The CDR3 has 19 residues. This CDR3 is CASSLDPRTRDPFNSPLHF. For the CDR3, the DNA is TGTGCCAGCAGCTTAGACCCTCGCACCAGGGATCCTTTTAATTCACCCCTCCACTTT.

This clonotype was seen many times. This chain joins TRBV7-3 and TRBJ1-6; the D is unclear. Trimming removed 1 base at V and 4 bases at J, with 5 bases between. This CDR3 region has 14 residues. Germline CDR1 is SGHTA and CDR2 is FQGTGA. The CDR3 nucleotides read TGTGCCAGCAGCTTAATGGGGTATAATTCACCCCTCCACTTT. It specifies CASSLMGYNSPLHF. Full variable domain (remainder filled in from reference TRBV7-3 and TRBJ1-6): GAGVSQTPSNKVTEKGKYVELRCDPISGHTALYWYRQSLGQGPEFLIYFQGTGAADDSGLPNDRFFAVRPEGSVSTLKIQRTERGDSAVYLCASSLMGYNSPLHFGNGTRLTVT.

This clonotype has ten or more counts. The rearrangement links TRBV7-2 to TRBJ2-4, with TRBD2 identical over 8 bases. CDR1 and CDR2 from the germline V gene are SGHTA and FQGNSA. The ends lost 4 bases at V and 7 bases at J; junction bases unmatched: 15. This CDR3 has 17 amino acids. CDR3 coding DNA: TGTGCCAGCAGCTGGGGGTGGACTAGCCTGGGGCCCAACATTCAGTACTTC. Residues: CASSWGWTSLGPNIQYF.

At least ten counts were recorded for this clonotype. The chain joins TRBV7-2 to TRBJ1-1; D might be TRBD1 (6 bases). V shed 5 bases and J shed 4 bases, with 8 bases lying between them. The CDR3 extends over 12 amino acids. Germline V gene lookup returns CDR1 SGHTA and CDR2 FQGNSA. The DNA for the CDR3 is TGTGCCAGCAGCCCACAGGGCACTGAAGCTTTCTTT. Protein sequence: CASSPQGTEAFF.

This clonotype was found a few times. This chain connects TRBV7-9 to TRBJ2-1; 11 positions agree with TRBD1. Germline-derived CDR1 and CDR2 are SEHNR and FQNEAQ (reference sequence). CDR3 length: 16 amino acids. With V trimmed by 1 base and J by 5 bases, 4 bases remained unmatched. The CDR3, as DNA: TGTGCCAGCAGCTTAGAATCGGGACAGGGGGACAATGAGCAGTTCTTC. Protein product: CASSLESGQGDNEQFF.

At least ten counts were recorded for this clonotype. The chain combines TRBV13 with TRBJ2-7; the match to TRBD1 covers 7 bases. This CDR3 is built from 13 residues. Germline CDR1 reads PRHDT; CDR2 reads FYEKMQ (reference sequence). The trim removed 5 bases at V and 3 bases at J, leaving 4 bases unmatched. CDR3 sequence reads: CASSGDSDYEQYF. For the CDR3, the DNA is TGTGCCAGCAGCGGGGACAGCGACTACGAGCAGTACTTC.

In this sample, this clonotype turned up many times. The J gene is TRBJ2-3, the V gene TRBV4-1, with TRBD2 identical over 10 bases. CDR1 and CDR2 (germline): MGHRA, YSYEKL. This CDR3 has 17 residues. Trimming took 0 bases from V and 2 from J; bases not matched to a gene: 5. The CDR3 loop is CASSQDLAGESTDTQYF. CDR3 nucleotides: TGCGCCAGCAGCCAAGACCTAGCGGGAGAGTCCACAGATACGCAGTATTTT.

This clonotype came up many times. The CDR3 spells CSVQSTGVGTDTQYF. As DNA, the CDR3 is TGCAGTGTCCAATCCACAGGGGTCGGAACAGATACGCAGTATTTT. The chain is built from TRBV20-1 and TRBJ2-3; 7 nucleotides align to TRBD1. Per the germline V gene, CDR1 is DFQATT and CDR2 is SNEGSKA (reference sequence). The CDR3 totals 15 residues. The J segment lost 3 bases and the V segment lost 7 bases, leaving 13 bases of the junction unmatched.

Only a few counts were recorded for this clonotype. The rearrangement uses TRBV19 and TRBJ1-5; 9 bases line up with TRBD1. CDR3 length: 15 residues. CDR1 and CDR2 (germline): LNHDA, SQIVND (reference sequence). With V trimmed by 9 bases and J by 9 bases, 15 bases remained unmatched. This CDR3 reads CASNWDRVSVGPQHF. The CDR3, as DNA: TGTGCCAGCAATTGGGACAGGGTGTCCGTAGGGCCCCAGCATTTT.

This clonotype was detected many times. The chain links TRBV6-2 or TRBV6-3 to TRBJ2-4; D possibly corresponds to TRBD1 (6 bases). The V and J ends lost 8 bases and 0 bases respectively, with 17 bases between them. Looked up from germline, CDR1 is MNHEY and CDR2 is SVGEGT. The CDR3 runs 16 residues. CDR3 nucleotide sequence: TGTGCCAGCCGACAGGCTGATACGCTAGCCAAAAACATTCAGTACTTC. Its translation: CASRQADTLAKNIQYF.

Turning to this clonotype: Germline is not matched at one junction end, which may reflect a read error. CDR3 loop: CTSSYDRGGTYEQYF. In DNA, the CDR3 is TGTACCAGCAGTTATGACAGGGGGGGGACCTACGAGCAGTACTTC. The V gene is TRBV6-6, the J gene TRBJ2-7; 9 bases match TRBD1. This CDR3 has 15 amino acids. The germline V gene encodes CDR1 MNHNY and CDR2 SVGAGI (reference sequence).

This clonotype was seen many times. The V and J genes are TRBV7-2 and TRBJ2-5, with D perhaps TRBD1 (6 bases). Trimming took off 0 bases at V and 4 bases at J, with 9 bases between the two ends. The germline V gene encodes CDR1 SGHTA and CDR2 FQGNSA. The CDR3 runs 14 residues. As DNA, the CDR3 is TGTGCCAGCAGCTTAGCGGGCAGGGGAGAGACCCAGTACTTC. Translated, it gives CASSLAGRGETQYF. Using reference TRBV7-2 and TRBJ2-5 for the parts outside the CDR3, the full variable domain is GAGVSQSPSNKVTEKGKDVELRCDPISGHTALYWYRQSLGQGLEFLIYFQGNSAPDKSGLPSDRFSAERTGGSVSTLTIQRTQQEDSAVYLCASSLAGRGETQYFGPGTRLLVL.

Ten or more counts support this clonotype. The chain links TRBV5-4 to TRBJ1-1; D call uncertain. Trimming removed 3 bases at V and 6 bases at J, with 15 bases between. CDR3 length equals 14 residues. CDR1 SGHNT and CDR2 YYREEE come from the germline V gene (reference sequence). This chain's CDR3 is CASSWPGGLAEAFF. CDR3 coding DNA: TGTGCCAGCAGCTGGCCGGGAGGTCTAGCTGAAGCTTTCTTT.

With regard to this clonotype: A much larger clone lies a single base off, so this may be a read error. V and J are TRBV7-8 and TRBJ1-1; tentative D call: TRBD1 (6 bases). V lost 7 bases and J 5 bases, leaving 23 bases between the germline ends. Germline assignment: CDR1 SGHVS and CDR2 FQNEAQ. The CDR3 consists of 16 residues. The CDR3 sequence: CASTNTGGKGPTEAFF. CDR3 sequence (DNA): TGTGCCAGCACCAACACGGGGGGCAAGGGACCGACTGAAGCTTTCTTT.

This clonotype came up many times. Here the CDR3 reads CASSPQGQGSYEQYF. CDR3 in DNA: TGTGCCAGCAGCCCCCAGGGACAGGGGTCCTACGAGCAGTACTTC. The genes are TRBV6-5 and TRBJ2-7, with 10 bases aligning to TRBD1. Per the germline V gene, CDR1 is MNHEY and CDR2 is SVGAGI. This CDR3 has 15 residues. V shed 6 bases and J 1 base; nucleotides not matched to a gene: 6.